These 5 T cell receptor beta chains were all obtained from the same sample, sequenced in a study of blood T cell repertoires in COVID-19. Measured with immunoSEQ multiplex PCR; TCRdb has only the in-frame clones, and not every one. The repertoire consists of about 300,000 clones, with less than 85% occurring once and the leading ten covering 1.9%. Sequenced input: PBMCs or T cells enriched from blood (not recorded which). The receptors derive from a woman aged 25-40 years who had been exposed to COVID-19.

This clone showed up just once. V gene TRBV5-4 combines with J gene TRBJ1-3; D not certain. Trimming stripped 2 bases from V and 1 base from J, with 10 bases between. The CDR3 extends over 15 amino acids. Germline V gene sequence: CDR1 SGHNT, CDR2 YYREEE (reference sequence). Here the CDR3 DNA reads TGTGCCAGCAGCTTCTGGCATAATTCTGGAAACACCATATATTTT. Its protein product is CASSFWHNSGNTIYF.

The rearrangement uses TRBV6-5 and TRBJ1-1; D is uncertain. V gave up 0 bases and J gave up 7 bases, with 12 bases separating them. The CDR3 has 14 amino acids. The germline gives CDR1 MNHEY, CDR2 SVGAGI. The CDR3 spells CASSYSFRRGEAFF. CDR3 nucleotide sequence: TGTGCCAGCAGTTACTCGTTTAGACGGGGTGAAGCTTTCTTT.

This chain connects TRBV29-1 to TRBJ2-1; 10 bases are a match to TRBD2. This CDR3 region has 16 residues. Trimming at V came to 2 bases and at J to 1 base, leaving 5 bases not matched to a gene. Per germline, CDR1 SQVTM and CDR2 ANQGSEA. The CDR3 protein is CSVELSSGRSYNEQFF. The CDR3 nucleotides read TGCAGCGTTGAATTGAGTAGCGGGAGGTCCTACAATGAGCAGTTCTTC.

The genes are TRBV7-2 and TRBJ1-6; tentatively, D is TRBD1 (6 bases). V lost 2 bases and J 9 bases, leaving 11 bases between the germline ends. The CDR3 contains 14 residues. Germline V gene lookup returns CDR1 SGHTA and CDR2 FQGNSA. CDR3 sequence: CASSLWGQGSPLHF. In DNA, the CDR3 is TGTGCCAGCAGCTTATGGGGGCAGGGTTCACCCCTCCACTTT. The full variable domain, with the rest looked up from reference TRBV7-2 and TRBJ1-6, is GAGVSQSPSNKVTEKGKDVELRCDPISGHTALYWYRQSLGQGLEFLIYFQGNSAPDKSGLPSDRFSAERTGGSVSTLTIQRTQQEDSAVYLCASSLWGQGSPLHFGNGTRLTVT.

The gene calls are TRBV6-2 or TRBV6-3 and TRBJ1-5; D not resolved. V was shortened by 7 bases and J by 6 bases, with 16 bases between the two germline ends. In germline, CDR1 is MNHEY, CDR2 SVGEGT. The CDR3 loop spans 14 amino acids. The CDR3: CASTPARASQPQHF. DNA of the CDR3: TGTGCCAGCACCCCCGCGCGGGCAAGTCAGCCCCAGCATTTT.